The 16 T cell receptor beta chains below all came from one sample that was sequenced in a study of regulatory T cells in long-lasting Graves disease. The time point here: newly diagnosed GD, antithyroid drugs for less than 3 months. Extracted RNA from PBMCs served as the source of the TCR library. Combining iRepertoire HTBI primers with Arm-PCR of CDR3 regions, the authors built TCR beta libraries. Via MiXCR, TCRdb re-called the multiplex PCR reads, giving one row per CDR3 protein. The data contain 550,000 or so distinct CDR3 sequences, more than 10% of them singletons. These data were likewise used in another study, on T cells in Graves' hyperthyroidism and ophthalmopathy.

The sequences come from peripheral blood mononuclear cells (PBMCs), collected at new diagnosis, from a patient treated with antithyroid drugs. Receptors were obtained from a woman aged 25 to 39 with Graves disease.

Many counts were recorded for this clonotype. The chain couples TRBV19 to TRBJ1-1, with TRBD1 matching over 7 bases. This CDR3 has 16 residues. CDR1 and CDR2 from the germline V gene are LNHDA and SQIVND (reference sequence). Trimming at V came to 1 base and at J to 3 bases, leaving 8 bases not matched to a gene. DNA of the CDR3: TGTGCCAGTAGTATAGTACAGGGGTTTCTTCACACTGAAGCTTTCTTT. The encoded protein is CASSIVQGFLHTEAFF.

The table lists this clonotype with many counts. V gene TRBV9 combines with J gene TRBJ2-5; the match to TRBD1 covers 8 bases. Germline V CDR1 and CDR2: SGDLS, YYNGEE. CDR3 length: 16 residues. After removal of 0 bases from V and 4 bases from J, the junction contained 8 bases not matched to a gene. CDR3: CASSVGGQGAGETQYF. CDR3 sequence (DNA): TGTGCCAGCAGCGTAGGAGGTCAGGGGGCTGGAGAGACCCAGTACTTC.

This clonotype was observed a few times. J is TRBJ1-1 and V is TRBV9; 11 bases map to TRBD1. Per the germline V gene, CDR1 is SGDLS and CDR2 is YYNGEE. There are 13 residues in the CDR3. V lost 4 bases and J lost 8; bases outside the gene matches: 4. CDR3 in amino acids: CASSTRDRGEAFF. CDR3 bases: TGTGCCAGCAGCACCCGGGACAGGGGGGAAGCTTTCTTT.

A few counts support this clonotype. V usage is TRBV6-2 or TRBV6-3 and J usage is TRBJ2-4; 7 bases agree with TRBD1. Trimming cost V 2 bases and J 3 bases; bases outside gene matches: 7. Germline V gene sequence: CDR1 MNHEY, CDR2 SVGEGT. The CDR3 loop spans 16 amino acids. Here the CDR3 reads CASSYKGGWGKNIQYF. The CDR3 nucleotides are TGTGCCAGCAGTTACAAAGGGGGCTGGGGCAAAAACATTCAGTACTTC.

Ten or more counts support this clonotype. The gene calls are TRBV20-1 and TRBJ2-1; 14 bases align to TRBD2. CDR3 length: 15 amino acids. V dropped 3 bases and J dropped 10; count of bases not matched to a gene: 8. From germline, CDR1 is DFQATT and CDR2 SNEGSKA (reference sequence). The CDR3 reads CSARRTSGRPVEQFF. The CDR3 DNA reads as TGCAGTGCTAGGCGGACTAGCGGGAGGCCGGTGGAGCAGTTCTTC.

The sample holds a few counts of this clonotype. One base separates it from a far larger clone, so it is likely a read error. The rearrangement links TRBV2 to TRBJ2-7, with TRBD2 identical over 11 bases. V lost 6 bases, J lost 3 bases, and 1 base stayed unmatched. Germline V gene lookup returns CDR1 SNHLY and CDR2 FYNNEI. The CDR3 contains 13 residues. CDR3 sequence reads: CASRTSGNYEQYF. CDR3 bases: TGTGCCAGCAGGACTAGCGGGAACTACGAGCAGTACTTC.

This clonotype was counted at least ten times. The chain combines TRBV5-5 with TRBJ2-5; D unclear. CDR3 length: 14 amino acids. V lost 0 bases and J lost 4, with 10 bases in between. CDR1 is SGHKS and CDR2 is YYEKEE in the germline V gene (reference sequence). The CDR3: CASSLVPPVETQYF. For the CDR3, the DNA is TGTGCCAGCAGCTTGGTCCCACCCGTAGAGACCCAGTACTTC.

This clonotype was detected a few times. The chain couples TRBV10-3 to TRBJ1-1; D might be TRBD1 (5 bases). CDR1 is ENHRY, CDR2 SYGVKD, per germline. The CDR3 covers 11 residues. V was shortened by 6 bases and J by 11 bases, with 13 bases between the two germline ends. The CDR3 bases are TGTGCCATCAGCCCAGGGACCAGGGCTTTCTTT. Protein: CAISPGTRAFF.

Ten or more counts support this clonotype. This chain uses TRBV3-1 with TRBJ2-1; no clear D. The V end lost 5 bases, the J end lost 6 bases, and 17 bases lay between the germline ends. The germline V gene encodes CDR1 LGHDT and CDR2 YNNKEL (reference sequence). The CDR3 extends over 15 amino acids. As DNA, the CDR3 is TGTGCCAGCAGCTATTCGACTGGGTACCTCAATGAGCAGTTCTTC. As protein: CASSYSTGYLNEQFF.

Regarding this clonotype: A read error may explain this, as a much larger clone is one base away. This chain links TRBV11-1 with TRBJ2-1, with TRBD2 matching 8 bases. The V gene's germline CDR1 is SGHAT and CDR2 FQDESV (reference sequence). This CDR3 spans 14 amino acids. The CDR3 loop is CGSSGGAGYNEQFF. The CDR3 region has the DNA TGTGGCAGCAGCGGGGGCGCCGGCTACAATGAGCAGTTCTTC.

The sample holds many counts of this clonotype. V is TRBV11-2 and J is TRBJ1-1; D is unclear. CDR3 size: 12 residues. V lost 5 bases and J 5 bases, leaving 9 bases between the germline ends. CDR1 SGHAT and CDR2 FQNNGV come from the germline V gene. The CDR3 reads CASSPFGTEAFF. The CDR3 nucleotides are TGTGCCAGCAGCCCATTTGGGACTGAAGCTTTCTTT.

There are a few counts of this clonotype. The CDR3 DNA sequence: TGCAGTGCTACTCCTAGCGGCACAGATACGCAGTATTTT. Protein sequence: CSATPSGTDTQYF. The chain has TRBV20-1 and TRBJ2-3, with TRBD2 as a possible D gene (6 bases). The germline CDR1 and CDR2 sequences are DFQATT and SNEGSKA (reference sequence). V was pared by 4 bases and J by 1 base, with 9 bases between. This CDR3 is 13 amino acids long.

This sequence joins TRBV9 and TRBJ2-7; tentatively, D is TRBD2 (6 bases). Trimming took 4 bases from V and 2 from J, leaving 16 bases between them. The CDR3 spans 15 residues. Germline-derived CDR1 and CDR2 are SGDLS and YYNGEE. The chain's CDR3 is CASSPTGTSTYEQYF. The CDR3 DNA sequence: TGTGCCAGCAGCCCGACCGGGACTTCTACCTACGAGCAGTACTTC.

The CDR3 nucleotides read TGTGCCAGCAGTTCCATGCGCGGATTCAATCAGCCCCAGCATTTT. Its protein is CASSSMRGFNQPQHF. The rearrangement joins TRBV28 to TRBJ1-5; D gene ambiguous. Germline V gene sequence: CDR1 MDHEN, CDR2 SYDVKM. CDR3 length equals 15 residues. V lost 4 bases to trimming and J lost 3 bases, with 13 bases between them.

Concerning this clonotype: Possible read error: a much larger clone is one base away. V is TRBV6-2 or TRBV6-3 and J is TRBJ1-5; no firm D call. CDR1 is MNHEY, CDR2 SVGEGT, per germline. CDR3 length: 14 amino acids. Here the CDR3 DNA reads TGTGTCAGCAGTTACTCTGAGGGTAGTAGGCCCCAGCATTTT. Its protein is CVSSYSEGSRPQHF.

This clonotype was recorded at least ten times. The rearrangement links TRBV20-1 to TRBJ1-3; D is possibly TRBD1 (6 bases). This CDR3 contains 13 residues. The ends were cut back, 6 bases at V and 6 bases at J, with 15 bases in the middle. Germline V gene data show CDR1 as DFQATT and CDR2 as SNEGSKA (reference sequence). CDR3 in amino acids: CSAGHGTLNTIYF. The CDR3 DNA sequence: TGCAGTGCGGGACATGGGACCCTAAACACCATATATTTT.